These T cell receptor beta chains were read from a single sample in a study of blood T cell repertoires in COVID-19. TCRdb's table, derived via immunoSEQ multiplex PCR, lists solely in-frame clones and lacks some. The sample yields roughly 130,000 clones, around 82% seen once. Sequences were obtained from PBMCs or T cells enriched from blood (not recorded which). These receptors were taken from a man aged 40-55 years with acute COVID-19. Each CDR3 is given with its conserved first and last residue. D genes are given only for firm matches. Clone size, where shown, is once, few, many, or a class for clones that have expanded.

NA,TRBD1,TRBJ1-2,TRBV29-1,TGCAGCGTCGAAGACCGACAGGGGCGGGAGGGCTACACCTTC,CSVEDRQGREGYTF
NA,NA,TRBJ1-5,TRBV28,TGTGCCAGCAGTCCTGACAGTTATAGCAATCAGCCCCAGCATTTT,CASSPDSYSNQPQHF
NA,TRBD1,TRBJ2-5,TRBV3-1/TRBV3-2,TGTGCCAGCAGCCAAAGACCATACAGGGGGTTGGGAGAGACCCAGTACTTC,CASSQRPYRGLGETQYF
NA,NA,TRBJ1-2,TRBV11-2,TGTGCCAGCAGCTACCCATTCGGAGGGGACTATGGCTACACCTTC,CASSYPFGGDYGYTF
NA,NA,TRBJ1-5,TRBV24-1,TGTGCCACCAGAACGATCGGGGAATATAGCAATCAGCCCCAGCATTTT,CATRTIGEYSNQPQHF
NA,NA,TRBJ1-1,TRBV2,TGTGCCAGCAAATTAACCGAGTCGAACACTGAAGCTTTCTTT,CASKLTESNTEAFF
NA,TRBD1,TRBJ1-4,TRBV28,TGTGCCAGCAGTCCGGCAGGGGGCGCCGCAACTAATGAAAAACTGTTTTTT,CASSPAGGAATNEKLFF
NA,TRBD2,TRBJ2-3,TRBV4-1,TGCGCCAGCAGCCAAGCCCGAGGAGCGGGGGGCACAGATACGCAGTATTTT,CASSQARGAGGTDTQYF
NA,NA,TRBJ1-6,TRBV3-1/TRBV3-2,TGTGCCAGCAGCCCAGGGATATACAATTCACCCCTCCACTTT,CASSPGIYNSPLHF
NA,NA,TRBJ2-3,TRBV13,TGTGCCAGCAGCTTAGCTTCAGATACGCAGTATTTT,CASSLASDTQYF
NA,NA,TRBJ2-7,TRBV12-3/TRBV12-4,TGTGCCAGCACGTCAAGAGGGTACGAGCAGTACTTC,CASTSRGYEQYF
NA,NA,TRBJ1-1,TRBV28,TGTGCCAGCAGCGGGGGGGACACTGAAGCTTTCTTT,CASSGGDTEAFF
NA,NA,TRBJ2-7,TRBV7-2,TGTGCCAGCAGCTCCCGGAGACAGGTTCCCGAGCAGTACTTC,CASSSRRQVPEQYF
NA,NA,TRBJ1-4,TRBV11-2,TGTGCCAGCAGCTTGACACCGGTCGGACTGTTTTTT,CASSLTPVGLFF
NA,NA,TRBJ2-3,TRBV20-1,TGCAGTGCCGCAGCCGGGACTGCGCAGTATTTT,CSAAAGTAQYF
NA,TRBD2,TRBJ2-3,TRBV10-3,TGTGCCATCAGTGATTTAGCGGGAGGGGTAGATACGCAGTATTTT,CAISDLAGGVDTQYF
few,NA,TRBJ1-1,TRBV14,TGTGCCAGCAGCCAAGTCCCCGGGACAATCTCTGAAGCTTTCTTT,CASSQVPGTISEAFF
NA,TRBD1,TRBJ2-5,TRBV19,TGTGCCAGTAGCCTACAGGGGGCCGGGACCCAGTACTTC,CASSLQGAGTQYF
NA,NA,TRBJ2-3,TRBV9,TGTGCCAGCAGCGTAGAGGAGGGTTTTGGCACAGATACGCAGTATTTT,CASSVEEGFGTDTQYF
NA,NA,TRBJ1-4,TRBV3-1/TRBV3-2,TGTGCCAGCAGCCAAGACGGTAATGAAAAACTGTTTTTT,CASSQDGNEKLFF
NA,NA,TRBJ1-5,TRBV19,TGTGCCAGTAGTCCACAGACGGATCAGCCCCAGCATTTT,CASSPQTDQPQHF
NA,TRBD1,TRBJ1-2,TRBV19,TGTGCCAGCGACGGGGGACAGGGAATTAACTATGGCTACACCTTC,CASDGGQGINYGYTF
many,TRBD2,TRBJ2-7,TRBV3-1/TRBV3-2,TGTGCCAGCAGCCACGGACTAGCGGAGTACTACGAGCAGTACTTC,CASSHGLAEYYEQYF
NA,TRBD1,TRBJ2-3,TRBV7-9,TGTGCCAGCAGCCTCGGACAGGTGCAAAGGTGGGGGCAGTATTTT,CASSLGQVQRWGQYF
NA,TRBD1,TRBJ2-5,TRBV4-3,TGCGCCAGCAGCCAAGACGGCCCGGGACAGGGAAGAGAGACCCAGTACTTC,CASSQDGPGQGRETQYF
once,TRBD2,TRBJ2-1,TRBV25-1,TGTGCCAGCAGTGAGGGGACTAGATTTTTCGATGAGCAGTTCTTC,CASSEGTRFFDEQFF
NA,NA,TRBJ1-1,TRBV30,TGTGCCTGGAGACTAGGGGGGAACACTGAAGCTTTCTTT,CAWRLGGNTEAFF
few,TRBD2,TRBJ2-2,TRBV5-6,TGTGCCAGCAGCTTGGAAGGACTAGCGGAAACCGGGGAGCTGTTTTTT,CASSLEGLAETGELFF